This T cell receptor (beta chain) stems from a study of CD8 T cells in ankylosing spondylitis. Findings of the study overall: For ankylosing spondylitis blood, a TCR beta motif of under 10 highly homologous variants appeared characteristic.

Trimming cost V 4 bases and J 4 bases, with 6 bases left between them. The CDR3 length is 12 residues. Per germline, CDR1 MNHEY and CDR2 SVGAGI. Quantitative 5'-RACE with molecular barcodes produced the TCR beta libraries. Via MiXCR, TCRdb re-called the 5' RACE reads, giving one row per CDR3 protein. Found here are about 510,000 distinct CDR3 sequences, approximately 5% of them singletons; the top ten hold roughly 3.5%. This clonotype occurred many times. Its antigen is undetermined. Sequenced sample: blood, either unsorted or a sorted T cell fraction (not recorded which). V and J are TRBV6-5 and TRBJ2-3; unclear D gene. The TCR originated in a male donor with ankylosing spondylitis. Here the CDR3 DNA reads TGTGCCAGCAGTTGGGGATCAGATACGCAGTATTTT. Protein sequence: CASSWGSDTQYF.